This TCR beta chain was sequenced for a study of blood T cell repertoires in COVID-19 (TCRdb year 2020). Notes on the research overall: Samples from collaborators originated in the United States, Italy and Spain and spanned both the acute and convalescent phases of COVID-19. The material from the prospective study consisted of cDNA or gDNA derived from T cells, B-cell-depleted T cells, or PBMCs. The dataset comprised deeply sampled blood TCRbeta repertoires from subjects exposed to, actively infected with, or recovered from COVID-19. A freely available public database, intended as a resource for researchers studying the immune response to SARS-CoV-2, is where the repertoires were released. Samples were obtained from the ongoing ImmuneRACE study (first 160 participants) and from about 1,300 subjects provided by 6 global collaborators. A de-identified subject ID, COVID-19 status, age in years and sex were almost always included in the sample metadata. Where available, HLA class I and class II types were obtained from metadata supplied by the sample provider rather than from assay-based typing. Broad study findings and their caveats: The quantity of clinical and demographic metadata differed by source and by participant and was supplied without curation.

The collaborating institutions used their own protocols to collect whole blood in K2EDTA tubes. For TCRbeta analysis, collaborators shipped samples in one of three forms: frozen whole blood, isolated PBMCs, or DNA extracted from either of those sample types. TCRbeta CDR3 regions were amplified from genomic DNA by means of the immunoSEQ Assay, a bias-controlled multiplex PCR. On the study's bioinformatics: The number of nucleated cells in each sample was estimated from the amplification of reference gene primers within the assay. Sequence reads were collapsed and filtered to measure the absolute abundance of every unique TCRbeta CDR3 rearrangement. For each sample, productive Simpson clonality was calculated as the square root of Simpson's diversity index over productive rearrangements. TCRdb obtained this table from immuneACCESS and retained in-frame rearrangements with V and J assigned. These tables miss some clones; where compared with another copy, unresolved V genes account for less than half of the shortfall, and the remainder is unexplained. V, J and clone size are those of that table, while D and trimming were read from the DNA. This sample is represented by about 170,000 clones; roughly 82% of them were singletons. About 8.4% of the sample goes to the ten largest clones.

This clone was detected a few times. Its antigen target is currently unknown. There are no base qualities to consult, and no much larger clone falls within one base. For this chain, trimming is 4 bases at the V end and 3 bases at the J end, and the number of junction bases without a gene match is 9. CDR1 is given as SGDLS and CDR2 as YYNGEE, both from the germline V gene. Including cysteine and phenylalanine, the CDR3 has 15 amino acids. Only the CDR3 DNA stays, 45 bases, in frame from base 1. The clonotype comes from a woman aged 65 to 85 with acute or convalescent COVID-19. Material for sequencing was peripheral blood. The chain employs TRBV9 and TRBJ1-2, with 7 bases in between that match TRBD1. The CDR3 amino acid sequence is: CASSTTGDADYGYTF. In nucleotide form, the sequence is TGTGCCAGCAGCACTACAGGGGATGCGGACTATGGCTACACCTTC.